This T cell receptor (beta chain) was captured in a study of T-cell memory formation after mild COVID-19. Via MiXCR, TCRdb re-called the 5' RACE reads, giving one row per CDR3 protein. The sample has roughly 410,000 distinct CDR3 sequences; more than 20% are singletons. This clonotype was recorded a few times. This TCR came from an adult woman who had mild COVID-19 (a few samples of this study predate the infection). Cell type and time point are not known. Sequenced: PBMCs or a T cell subset sorted from them (not recorded which).

The CDR3 DNA is TGTGCCAGCAGCTTTGCTAGCGGGGCCCACAATGAGCAGTTCTTC. Its translation is CASSFASGAHNEQFF. This chain connects TRBV7-9 to TRBJ2-1, with 9 bases matching TRBD2. This CDR3 spans 15 amino acids. J lost 5 bases, V lost 3 bases, and 5 bases had no gene match. Germline CDR1 SEHNR, CDR2 FQNEAQ (reference sequence).